This T cell receptor beta chain was captured by sequencing in a study of cytomegalovirus exposure and HLA in healthy donors. Whole-study context: For the approximately 410 genotyped donors, around 76% fell within the Caucasian-associated ancestry cluster.

With respect to this clone: What it recognizes is unknown.

Study results and limitations: Productive rates of about 90% or about 30% were seen for most TCR beta V segments in an earlier analysis. CMV serostatus was the only immune exposure information that was available. Among the sequence variants, a highly shared cluster was likely an artifact of sequencing.

Primers for the PCR totalled 60 Vbeta and 13 Jbeta. The repertoire was sequenced with immunoSEQ multiplex PCR; TCRdb's copy has only in-frame clones and lacks some. This sample has about 130,000 clones, with around 67% found just once. The germline V gene has CDR1 LGHNA and CDR2 YSLEER. This CDR3 region has 16 residues. V lost 4 bases and J lost 4; bases outside the gene matches: 10. This sequence was found in a man aged 18 to 30 in good health and CMV-seropositive. The chain recombines TRBV4-3 with TRBJ2-3, with TRBD1 identical over 8 bases. Sequencing was performed on PBMCs. The CDR3 loop is CASSLIPGQAPDTQYF. The DNA of the CDR3 is TGCGCCAGCAGCCTAATTCCGGGACAGGCACCAGATACGCAGTATTTT.